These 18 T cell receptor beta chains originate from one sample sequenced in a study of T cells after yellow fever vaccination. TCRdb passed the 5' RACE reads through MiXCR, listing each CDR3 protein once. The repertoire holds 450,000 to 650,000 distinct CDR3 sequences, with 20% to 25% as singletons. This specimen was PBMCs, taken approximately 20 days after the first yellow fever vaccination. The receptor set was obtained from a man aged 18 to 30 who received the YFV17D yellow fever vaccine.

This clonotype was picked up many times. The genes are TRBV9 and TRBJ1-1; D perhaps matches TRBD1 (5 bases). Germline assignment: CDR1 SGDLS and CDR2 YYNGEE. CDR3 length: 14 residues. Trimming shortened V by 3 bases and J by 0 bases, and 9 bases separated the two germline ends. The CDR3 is CASSGNRLNTEAFF. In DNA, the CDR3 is TGTGCCAGCAGCGGAAACAGGTTGAACACTGAAGCTTTCTTT.

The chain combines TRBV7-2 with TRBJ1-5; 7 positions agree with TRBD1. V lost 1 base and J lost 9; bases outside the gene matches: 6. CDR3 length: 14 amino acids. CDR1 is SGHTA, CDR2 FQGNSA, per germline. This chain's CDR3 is CASSLGGQTWPQHF. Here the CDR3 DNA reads TGTGCCAGCAGCTTAGGGGGACAGACGTGGCCCCAGCATTTT.

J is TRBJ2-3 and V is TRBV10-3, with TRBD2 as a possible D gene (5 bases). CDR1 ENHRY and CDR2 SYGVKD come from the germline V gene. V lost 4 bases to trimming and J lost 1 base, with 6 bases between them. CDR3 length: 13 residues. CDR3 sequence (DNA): TGTGCCATCAGTGCGCGGGGCACAGATACGCAGTATTTT. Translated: CAISARGTDTQYF.

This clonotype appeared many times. The chain's CDR3 is CASSLVGGLAGQETQYF. Here the CDR3 DNA reads TGTGCCAGCAGCTTAGTTGGGGGACTAGCGGGCCAAGAGACCCAGTACTTC. The gene calls are TRBV7-9 and TRBJ2-5; TRBD2 matches 12 bases. The J segment lost 1 base and the V segment lost 1 base, leaving 4 bases of the junction unmatched. This CDR3 has 17 amino acids. CDR1 is SEHNR, CDR2 FQNEAQ, per germline (reference sequence). The full variable domain, with the rest looked up from reference TRBV7-9 and TRBJ2-5, is DTGVSQNPRHKITKRGQNVTFRCDPISEHNRLYWYRQTLGQGPEFLTYFQNEAQLEKSRLLSDRFSAERPKGSFSTLEIQRTEQGDSAMYLCASSLVGGLAGQETQYFGPGTRLLVL.

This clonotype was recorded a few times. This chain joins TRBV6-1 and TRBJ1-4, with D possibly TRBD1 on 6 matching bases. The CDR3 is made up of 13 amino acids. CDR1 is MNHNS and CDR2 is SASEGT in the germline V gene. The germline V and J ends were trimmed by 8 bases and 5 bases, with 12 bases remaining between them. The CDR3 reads CASGTGSNEKLFF. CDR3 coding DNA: TGTGCCAGCGGTACAGGGTCGAATGAAAAACTGTTTTTT.

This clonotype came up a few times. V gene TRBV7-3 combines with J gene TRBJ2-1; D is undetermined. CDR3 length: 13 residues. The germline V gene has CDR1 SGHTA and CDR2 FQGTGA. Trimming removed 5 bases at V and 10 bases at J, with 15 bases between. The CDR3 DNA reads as TGTGCCAGCAGCCCAGGTTACGGTGACGAGCAGTTCTTC. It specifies CASSPGYGDEQFF.

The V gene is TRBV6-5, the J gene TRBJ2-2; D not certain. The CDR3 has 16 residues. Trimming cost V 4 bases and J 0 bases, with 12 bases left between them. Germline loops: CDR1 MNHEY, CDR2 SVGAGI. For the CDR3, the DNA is TGTGCCAGCAGTTTTGGGGTCCCCGCGAACACCGGGGAGCTGTTTTTT. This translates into CASSFGVPANTGELFF.

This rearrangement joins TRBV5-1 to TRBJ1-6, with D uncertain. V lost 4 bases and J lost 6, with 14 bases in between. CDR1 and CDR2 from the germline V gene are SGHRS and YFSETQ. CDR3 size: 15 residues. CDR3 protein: CASSPRGDSNSPLHF. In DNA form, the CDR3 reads TGCGCCAGCAGCCCGCGTGGAGACTCTAATTCACCCCTCCACTTT.

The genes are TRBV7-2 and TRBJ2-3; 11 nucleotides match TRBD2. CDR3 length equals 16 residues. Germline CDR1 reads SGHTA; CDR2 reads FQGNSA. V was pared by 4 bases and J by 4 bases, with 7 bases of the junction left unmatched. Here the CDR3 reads CASSYRLSGGADTQYF. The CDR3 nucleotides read TGTGCCAGCAGCTACCGGCTTAGCGGGGGGGCAGATACGCAGTATTTT.

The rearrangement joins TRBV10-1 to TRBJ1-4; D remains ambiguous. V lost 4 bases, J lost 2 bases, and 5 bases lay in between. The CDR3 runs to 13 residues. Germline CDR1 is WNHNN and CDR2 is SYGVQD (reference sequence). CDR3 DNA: TGCGCCAGCAGTGCGGGTACTAATGAAAAACTGTTTTTT. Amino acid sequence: CASSAGTNEKLFF.

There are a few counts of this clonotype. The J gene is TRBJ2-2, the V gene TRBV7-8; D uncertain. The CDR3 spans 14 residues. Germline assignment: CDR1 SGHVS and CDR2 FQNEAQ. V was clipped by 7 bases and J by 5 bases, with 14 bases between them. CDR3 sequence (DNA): TGTGCCAGCACCGACCTCGATCCTACCGGGGAGCTGTTTTTT. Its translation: CASTDLDPTGELFF.

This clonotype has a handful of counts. The CDR3: CSASDRGSSYEQYV. For the CDR3, the DNA is TGCAGTGCTTCAGACAGGGGGTCCTCCTACGAGCAGTACGTC. The genes are TRBV20-1 and TRBJ2-7; 9 positions match TRBD1. The CDR3 extends over 14 amino acids. V lost 5 bases and J lost 0; bases outside the gene matches: 5. From germline, CDR1 is DFQATT and CDR2 SNEGSKA (reference sequence).

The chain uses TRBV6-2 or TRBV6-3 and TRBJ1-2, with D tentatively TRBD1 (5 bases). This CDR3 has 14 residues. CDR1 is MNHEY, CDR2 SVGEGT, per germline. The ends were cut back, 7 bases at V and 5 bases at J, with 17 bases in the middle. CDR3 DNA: TGTGCCAGCACCGACAGCCCGACTTTTTATGGCTACACCTTC. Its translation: CASTDSPTFYGYTF.

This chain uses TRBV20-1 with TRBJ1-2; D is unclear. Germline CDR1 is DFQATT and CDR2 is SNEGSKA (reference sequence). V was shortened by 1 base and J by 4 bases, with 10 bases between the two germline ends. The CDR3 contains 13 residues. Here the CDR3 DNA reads TGCAGTGCTAGAGGGGCGGTTGCCTATGGCTACACCTTC. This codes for CSARGAVAYGYTF.

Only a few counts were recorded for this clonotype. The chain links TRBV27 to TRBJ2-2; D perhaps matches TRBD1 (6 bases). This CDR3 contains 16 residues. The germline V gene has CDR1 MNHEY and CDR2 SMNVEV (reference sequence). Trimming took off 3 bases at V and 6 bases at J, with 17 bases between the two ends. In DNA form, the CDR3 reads TGTGCCAGCAGTTTCGGGCAAGGCAGGGGTGCCGGGGAGCTGTTTTTT. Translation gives CASSFGQGRGAGELFF.

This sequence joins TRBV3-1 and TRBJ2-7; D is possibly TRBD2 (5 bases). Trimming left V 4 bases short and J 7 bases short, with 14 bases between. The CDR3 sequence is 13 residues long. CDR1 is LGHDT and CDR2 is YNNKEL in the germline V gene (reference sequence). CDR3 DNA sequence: TGTGCCAGCAGCCCCCGGGAACCTCTAGAGCAGTACTTC. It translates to CASSPREPLEQYF.

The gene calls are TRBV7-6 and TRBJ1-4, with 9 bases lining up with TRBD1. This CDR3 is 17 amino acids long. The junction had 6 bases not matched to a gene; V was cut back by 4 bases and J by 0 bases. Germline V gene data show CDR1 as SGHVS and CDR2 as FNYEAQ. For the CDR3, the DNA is TGTGCCAGCAGCTCGGACAGGGGTTATGCAACTAATGAAAAACTGTTTTTT. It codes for CASSSDRGYATNEKLFF.

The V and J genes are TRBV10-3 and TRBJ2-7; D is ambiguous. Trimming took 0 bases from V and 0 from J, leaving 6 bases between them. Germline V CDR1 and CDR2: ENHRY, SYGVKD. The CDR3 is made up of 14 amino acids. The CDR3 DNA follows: TGTGCCATCAGTGAGTCGGGGATCTCCTACGAGCAGTACTTC. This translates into CAISESGISYEQYF.